These 14 T cell receptor beta chains were all obtained from the same sample, sequenced in a study of shared clonotypes between healthy human individuals. The protocol was immunoSEQ multiplex PCR, while the TCRdb copy is restricted to in-frame clones and leaves out a portion. The table lists 2 million to 2.5 million clones, approximately 96% of them singletons. Sequencing was done on a sample of naive CD4+ T cells sorted from blood. As for subset: CD45RA+ positively selected. These receptor sequences come from a man aged 18 to 29 in good health.

V is TRBV6-6 and J is TRBJ2-3; 10 nucleotides align to TRBD1. Germline loops: CDR1 MNHNY, CDR2 SVGAGI (reference sequence). This CDR3 has 16 amino acids. With 7 bases clipped from V and 3 bases from J, the junction kept 10 bases outside the gene matches. This CDR3 reads CASIAGTGVSTDTQYF. DNA for the CDR3: TGTGCCAGCATTGCCGGGACAGGGGTCTCTACAGATACGCAGTATTTT.

The V gene is TRBV30, the J gene TRBJ2-2; the D is unclear. Per germline, CDR1 GTSNPN and CDR2 SVGIG (reference sequence). This CDR3 comprises 12 residues. The V and J ends lost 4 bases and 7 bases respectively, with 10 bases between them. The CDR3 loop is CAWTQSVGELFF. The DNA of the CDR3 is TGTGCCTGGACACAGAGCGTCGGGGAGCTGTTTTTT.

The chain recombines TRBV6-6 with TRBJ1-5; D is unresolved. V was clipped by 0 bases and J by 6 bases, with 15 bases between them. The CDR3 length is 16 residues. Germline V gives CDR1 MNHNY, CDR2 SVGAGI (reference sequence). CDR3 protein: CASSYSGDTGSQPQHF. CDR3 nucleotide sequence: TGTGCCAGCAGTTACTCAGGTGACACTGGGAGTCAGCCCCAGCATTTT.

This rearrangement joins TRBV10-3 to TRBJ2-1, with D tentatively TRBD1 or TRBD2 (6 bases each). Trimming removed 7 bases from V and 12 bases from J, with 25 bases in between. Germline V gene sequence: CDR1 ENHRY, CDR2 SYGVKD. This CDR3 is 15 amino acids long. Written as DNA, the CDR3 is TGTGCCATCACCGAGGGGGGTAGCGAGGGTGCGGTGCAGTTCTTC. Translated: CAITEGGSEGAVQFF.

The V gene is TRBV28, the J gene TRBJ1-1, with D maybe TRBD1 (6 bases). Germline CDR1 is MDHEN and CDR2 is SYDVKM. Trimming stripped 8 bases from V and 7 bases from J, with 20 bases between. The length of the CDR3 is 14 residues. In DNA form, the CDR3 reads TGTGCCAGCTGGGGCCCAGGGGATCGTGGTGAAGCTTTCTTT. Encoded protein: CASWGPGDRGEAFF.

V is TRBV6-5 and J is TRBJ1-5; 11 bases agree with TRBD1. There are 15 residues in the CDR3. With 6 bases clipped from V and 5 bases from J, the junction kept 6 bases outside the gene matches. Germline CDR1 MNHEY, CDR2 SVGAGI. This chain's CDR3 is CASSRGDRGDQPQHF. In nucleotides, the CDR3 is TGTGCCAGCAGCCGTGGGGACAGGGGGGATCAGCCCCAGCATTTT.

V usage is TRBV2 and J usage is TRBJ1-4; D is ambiguous. The CDR3 covers 15 residues. Germline lookup yields CDR1 SNHLY and CDR2 FYNNEI. Trimming pared 2 bases from V and 0 bases from J, leaving 7 bases between. The chain's CDR3 is CASSEQAATNEKLFF. Written as DNA, the CDR3 is TGTGCCAGCAGTGAACAGGCGGCAACTAATGAAAAACTGTTTTTT.

This clone was recorded a few times. The CDR3 loop reads CASSFGTLGTEAFF. The CDR3 DNA is TGCGCCAGCAGCTTCGGGACACTTGGCACTGAAGCTTTCTTT. This chain joins TRBV5-1 and TRBJ1-1, with D perhaps TRBD1 (6 bases). This CDR3 is 14 amino acids long. V was cut by 2 bases and J by 4 bases, with 12 bases left in between. Germline CDR1 is SGHRS and CDR2 is YFSETQ.

The chain is built from TRBV15 and TRBJ2-5; D not certain. CDR3 length: 15 residues. Germline V gives CDR1 LNHNV, CDR2 YYDKDF (reference sequence). The V gene lost 0 bases and the J gene lost 5 bases, with 13 bases spanning the gap. Here the CDR3 reads CATSREDQAGETQYF. The CDR3 DNA is TGTGCCACCAGCAGAGAAGATCAGGCAGGCGAGACCCAGTACTTC.

The chain employs TRBV4-3 and TRBJ1-3, with D uncertain. Germline V gives CDR1 LGHNA, CDR2 YSLEER. The V gene lost 4 bases and the J gene lost 6 bases, with 16 bases spanning the gap. This CDR3 is built from 15 residues. The DNA for the CDR3 is TGCGCCAGCAGCCGCGAGCCTGGAGGAGAAAACACCATATATTTT. It is translated as CASSREPGGENTIYF.

The CDR3: CASSFGGQRGTEAFF. The CDR3 nucleotides are TGTGCCAGCAGCTTTGGGGGACAGAGGGGCACTGAAGCTTTCTTT. J is TRBJ1-1 and V is TRBV5-4; 7 bases agree with TRBD1. This CDR3 contains 15 residues. The V and J ends lost 2 bases and 4 bases, in that order; junction bases with no gene match: 8. The germline V gene encodes CDR1 SGHNT and CDR2 YYREEE (reference sequence).

The rearrangement joins TRBV4-3 to TRBJ2-1; D remains ambiguous. V was clipped by 0 bases and J by 4 bases, with 7 bases between them. The germline V gene has CDR1 LGHNA and CDR2 YSLEER. This CDR3 spans 14 amino acids. The CDR3 coding sequence is TGCGCCAGCAGCCAAGATGTCTCTTACAATGAGCAGTTCTTC. It is translated as CASSQDVSYNEQFF.

The rearrangement links TRBV5-6 to TRBJ1-1; D remains unclear. CDR3 size: 15 residues. V was trimmed by 4 bases and J by 1 base, leaving 14 bases between them. Germline CDR1 SGHDT, CDR2 YYEEEE. The CDR3 sequence: CASSPLTGGNTEAFF. The CDR3 nucleotides are TGTGCCAGCAGCCCGCTCACGGGTGGGAACACTGAAGCTTTCTTT. The full variable domain, in which reference TRBV5-6 and TRBJ1-1 provide the parts outside the CDR3, is DAGVTQSPTHLIKTRGQQVTLRCSPKSGHDTVSWYQQALGQGPQFIFQYYEEEERQRGNFPDRFSGHQFPNYSSELNVNALLLGDSALYLCASSPLTGGNTEAFFGQGTRLTVV.

V usage is TRBV6-6 and J usage is TRBJ1-6; D perhaps matches TRBD1 (5 bases). Trimming removed 10 bases at V and 10 bases at J, with 14 bases between. CDR3 length equals 12 residues. Germline loops: CDR1 MNHNY, CDR2 SVGAGI (reference sequence). The CDR3 here is CATGEGESPLHF. CDR3 DNA sequence: TGTGCCACCGGGGAAGGGGAATCACCCCTCCACTTT.